Below are 18 T cell receptor beta chains sequenced from a single sample in a study of T-cell reconstitution after alpha-beta-depleted transplantation in children. Researchers prepared the TCRbeta library using unique molecular identifiers, the study reports. TCRdb processed the PCR reads anew with MiXCR; each CDR3 protein has one entry. In the table there are 700,000 to 950,000 distinct CDR3 sequences, approximately 15% of which are singletons. This material consisted of PBMCs, mostly from graft donor cells, taken 360 days after TCRalphabeta/CD19-depleted stem cell transplant. All receptors derive from a male patient younger than 18 who had a stem cell transplant for acute lymphoblastic leukemia, so the T cells may come from the graft donor.

This chain joins TRBV15 and TRBJ1-4, with a tentative D call TRBD1 (5 bases). V lost 4 bases and J lost 4, with 13 bases in between. Germline loops: CDR1 LNHNV, CDR2 YYDKDF (reference sequence). The CDR3 sequence is 15 residues long. CDR3 residues: CATSIPGRLNEKLFF. The CDR3 bases are TGTGCCACCAGCATCCCGGGACGGCTTAATGAAAAACTGTTTTTT.

The CDR3 here is CASSSQGRSYEQYF. DNA for the CDR3: TGTGCCAGCAGCTCCCAGGGTAGGAGTTACGAGCAGTACTTC. The gene calls are TRBV7-2 and TRBJ2-7; D perhaps matches TRBD1 (5 bases). Trimming left V 4 bases short and J 4 bases short, with 14 bases between. The CDR3 totals 14 residues. CDR1 is SGHTA and CDR2 is FQGNSA in the germline V gene.

This clonotype was seen more than once but under ten times. V and J are TRBV5-5 and TRBJ2-2; 9 positions agree with TRBD1. This CDR3 has 15 residues. After removal of 7 bases from V and 3 bases from J, the junction contained 7 bases not matched to a gene. The germline gives CDR1 SGHKS, CDR2 YYEKEE (reference sequence). The CDR3 sequence is CASAMDRGDTGELFF. In DNA form, the CDR3 reads TGTGCCAGCGCAATGGACAGGGGCGACACCGGGGAGCTGTTTTTT.

This clonotype was detected only a few times. The chain is built from TRBV7-9 and TRBJ2-3, with D perhaps TRBD1 (6 bases). The CDR3 is 14 residues long. V was clipped by 6 bases and J by 2 bases, with 12 bases between them. In germline, CDR1 is SEHNR, CDR2 FQNEAQ (reference sequence). CDR3 DNA sequence: TGTGCCAGCAGGCAGGGGTATTTCACAGATACGCAGTATTTT. It codes for CASRQGYFTDTQYF.

This clonotype was counted ten times or more. This rearrangement joins TRBV12-3 or TRBV12-4 to TRBJ2-7, with 7 bases lining up with TRBD1. The CDR3 consists of 14 residues. The V and J ends lost 3 bases and 0 bases, in that order; junction bases with no gene match: 2. The CDR3 region has the DNA TGTGCCAGCAGTTTTGGGGACAGCTCCTACGAGCAGTACTTC. Its protein product is CASSFGDSSYEQYF.

The sample holds a few counts of this clonotype. The rearrangement links TRBV25-1 to TRBJ2-2; 7 nucleotides match TRBD1. Germline V gene lookup returns CDR1 MGHDK and CDR2 SYGVNS. CDR3 length equals 16 residues. Trimming took 1 base from V and 5 from J; bases not matched to a gene: 7. The CDR3 coding sequence is TGTGCCAGCAGTGAATGGGGCAGGGGGAAAACCGGGGAGCTGTTTTTT. Residues: CASSEWGRGKTGELFF.

This clonotype was counted only a few times. This rearrangement joins TRBV18 to TRBJ2-7; a weak D match, TRBD1 (5 bases). CDR3 length equals 16 residues. CDR1 and CDR2 from the germline V gene are KGHSH and LQKENI. The V and J ends lost 2 bases and 1 base respectively, with 15 bases between them. CDR3 nucleotide sequence: TGTGCCAGCTCACCAGTTTGGTCAGGGCCGTCCTACGAGCAGTACTTC. Amino acid sequence: CASSPVWSGPSYEQYF.

The chain is built from TRBV5-1 and TRBJ2-7, with 7 bases that match TRBD2. Looked up from germline, CDR1 is SGHRS and CDR2 is YFSETQ. The CDR3 loop spans 15 amino acids. J was trimmed by 7 bases and V by 3 bases; bases with no gene match: 13. CDR3 DNA sequence: TGCGCCAGCAGCTCCCGGGGCGGGCGGGAGAAGGAGCAGTACTTC. This gives the protein CASSSRGGREKEQYF.

The V gene is TRBV15, the J gene TRBJ2-7; tentatively, D is TRBD2 (5 bases). Trimming stripped 5 bases from V and 4 bases from J, with 18 bases between. In germline, CDR1 is LNHNV, CDR2 YYDKDF (reference sequence). The CDR3 has 15 amino acids. The CDR3 bases are TGTGCCACCAGCCCGACTACGTTGAATAGTTACGAGCAGTACTTC. Amino acids: CATSPTTLNSYEQYF.

This chain joins TRBV5-1 and TRBJ2-5; D ambiguous. The CDR3 is 14 amino acids. The V gene's germline CDR1 is SGHRS and CDR2 YFSETQ. The V gene lost 4 bases and the J gene lost 5 bases, with 15 bases spanning the gap. CDR3 loop: CASSPRLAVETQYF. CDR3 bases: TGCGCCAGCAGCCCCCGGCTGGCGGTGGAGACCCAGTACTTC.

This clonotype was detected only a few times. The V and J genes are TRBV4-1 and TRBJ2-5, with TRBD2 matching over 10 bases. CDR1 and CDR2 from the germline V gene are MGHRA and YSYEKL. V lost 8 bases and J lost 3; bases outside the gene matches: 3. The CDR3 has 13 residues. CDR3 DNA sequence: TGCGCCAGCGGCGGGACTAGCGAAGAGACCCAGTACTTC. Its protein product is CASGGTSEETQYF.

This clonotype was counted only a few times. The chain employs TRBV6-1 and TRBJ2-3; 13 nucleotides align to TRBD2. V was clipped by 7 bases and J by 4 bases; unmatched bases: 5. CDR1 and CDR2 from the germline V gene are MNHNS and SASEGT. This CDR3 contains 15 residues. CDR3 residues: CASTGTSGTPDTQYF. In nucleotides, the CDR3 is TGTGCCAGCACTGGGACTAGCGGGACCCCAGATACGCAGTATTTT.

This clonotype was seen only a few times. The chain joins TRBV29-1 to TRBJ1-2; 7 nucleotides line up with TRBD1. Germline V CDR1 and CDR2: SQVTM, ANQGSEA. The V gene end was trimmed by 1 base and the J gene end by 7 bases; junction bases not matched to a gene: 9. This CDR3 spans 14 amino acids. The CDR3 region is CSVEVLPRTGGYTF. CDR3 nucleotide sequence: TGCAGCGTTGAAGTGTTGCCTCGGACAGGTGGCTACACCTTC.

This clonotype was picked up a small number of times. CDR3 in amino acids: CASSPGGGYKAFF. The CDR3 DNA reads as TGTGCCAGCAGCCCAGGGGGCGGCTATAAAGCTTTCTTT. V usage is TRBV12-3 or TRBV12-4 and J usage is TRBJ1-1; 8 nucleotides line up with TRBD1. V shed 6 bases, J shed 9 bases, and the junction held 9 bases outside the gene matches. There are 13 residues in the CDR3.

This clonotype was observed at least ten times. This chain uses TRBV19 with TRBJ2-7; D call uncertain. This CDR3 has 13 residues. V lost 5 bases to trimming and J lost 0 bases, with 8 bases between them. The germline CDR1 and CDR2 sequences are LNHDA and SQIVND (reference sequence). The CDR3 nucleotides are TGTGCCAGTAGTGCCGCTACCTCCTACGAGCAGTACTTC. Translated, it gives CASSAATSYEQYF.

The V gene is TRBV2, the J gene TRBJ2-7; 10 bases fit TRBD2. Germline-derived CDR1 and CDR2 are SNHLY and FYNNEI. The CDR3 has 15 residues. V was pared by 6 bases and J by 0 bases, with 5 bases of the junction left unmatched. The CDR3 loop reads CASRGLALTSYEQYF. The DNA of the CDR3 is TGTGCCAGCAGGGGACTAGCGCTCACCTCCTACGAGCAGTACTTC.

This clonotype was observed a few times. The J gene is TRBJ1-4, the V gene TRBV5-1, with unresolved D. Germline values: CDR1 SGHRS, CDR2 YFSETQ. Trimming cost V 2 bases and J 4 bases, with 15 bases left between them. This CDR3 comprises 16 residues. CDR3 residues: CASSLPGDRLNEKLFF. DNA of the CDR3: TGCGCCAGCAGCTTACCCGGTGACCGTCTTAATGAAAAACTGTTTTTT.

In this sample, this clonotype turned up a few times. The rearrangement uses TRBV29-1 and TRBJ1-1; D gene uncertain. Germline CDR1 is SQVTM and CDR2 is ANQGSEA. CDR3 length: 11 residues. Trimming removed 7 bases at V and 11 bases at J, with 17 bases between. CDR3 region: CSALVGGGAFF. Written as DNA, the CDR3 is TGCAGCGCTTTAGTGGGAGGTGGCGCTTTCTTT. Together with reference TRBV29-1 and TRBJ1-1, the CDR3 gives the full variable domain: SAVISQKPSRDICQRGTSLTIQCQVDSQVTMMFWYRQQPGQSLTLIATANQGSEATYESGFVIDKFPISRPNLTFSTLTVSNMSPEDSSIYLCSALVGGGAFFGQGTRLTVV.